What follows describes a single T cell receptor (beta chain). The target antigen is unknown. The data were taken from a study of beta chain features in type 1 diabetes. Broader study findings: Across all four CD4+ subsets, people with type 1 diabetes showed modestly shorter TCRB CDR3s. In comparison with healthy donors, patients had naive, central memory and Treg TCRB repertoires that appeared more similar.

From germline, CDR1 is SQVTM and CDR2 ANQGSEA. CDR3 length: 14 residues. Trimming at V came to 6 bases and at J to 2 bases, leaving 5 bases not matched to a gene. A single heparinised draw of approximately 0.11 L on average was taken per donor. The study reverse transcribed the entire isolated RNA, so it sequenced expressed TCRB transcripts. Naive, central memory and regulatory T cell samples came to a mean of around 3.5 million reads. Profiling relied on immunoSEQ multiplex PCR, and the TCRdb table lists in-frame clones only, not all of them. The sample records over 150,000 clones, 10% being singletons.

The sample was central memory CD4+ T cells from blood. The rearrangement uses TRBV29-1 and TRBJ1-3; 9 bases map to TRBD1. The source of this sequence is a man aged 25 to 45 with type 1 diabetes. The CDR3 DNA reads as TGCAGCGTGGGACAGGGAGACACTGGAAACACCATATATTTT. Its protein is CSVGQGDTGNTIYF. Together with reference TRBV29-1 and TRBJ1-3, the CDR3 gives the full variable domain: SAVISQKPSRDICQRGTSLTIQCQVDSQVTMMFWYRQQPGQSLTLIATANQGSEATYESGFVIDKFPISRPNLTFSTLTVSNMSPEDSSIYLCSVGQGDTGNTIYFGEGSWLTVV.